These T cell receptor beta chains were read from a single sample in a study of cytomegalovirus exposure and HLA in healthy donors. Profiled with immunoSEQ multiplex PCR; TCRdb holds only in-frame clones, not every one. The table has about 170,000 clones, approximately 84% seen once. The specimen sequenced was PBMCs. Receptors originate from a boy under 10 years old in good health and CMV-seronegative. Both conserved end residues are trimmed from each CDR3.

TRBV5-1 ASSLARGPPGLNTEAF
TRBV27 ATGKALNQPQH
TRBV29-1 SAAGSGLAGGRGNIQY
TRBV7-9 ASSFGVGIDYGYT
TRBV5-4 ASSLDGQVGRAGGYT
TRBV5-6 ASSSNGLAVNEQF
TRBV5-4 ASSSGTAGNTIY
TRBV9 ASSATPGQGREKLF
TRBV7-4 ASSSRSFDQPQH
TRBV5-1 ASSQGVGNQPQH
TRBV6-5 ASSFDRGPNEKLF
TRBV6-5 ASSRTGTIYEQY
TRBV5-4 ASSTPGHLNSEQY
TRBV4-1 ASSQGRAGGNPEQF
TRBV5-5 ASSSQTGSYEQY
TRBV28 ASSRSYRGFTEAF
TRBV7-9 ASSLGQGTTYEQY
TRBV28 ASSLSGRVHEQY
TRBV25-1 ASSANRGGTGELF
TRBV7-9 ASSLAEGWGNQPQH
TRBV11-2 ASSASGRVLGEQF
TRBV28 ASSLGQGFRQPQH
TRBV12-5 ASGLRLAGKPSYEQY
TRBV10-3 AISEGEKNTGELF
TRBV27 ASTTQGGANYGYT
TRBV5-8 ASSQPPEGATHGYT
TRBV5-8 ASSFTFGVAKNIQY
TRBV7-9 ASSLGLAGVYQETQY
TRBV18 ASSPQALNPSGNTIY
TRBV19 ASTGRRYIEAF
TRBV27 ASSLGTGGRETQY
TRBV29-1 SVRRVIQETQY
TRBV10-3 AISFRVGDEQY
TRBV25-1 ASRSDRFGYEQY
TRBV11-2 ASRGTGGVGYGYT
TRBV19 ASSTRSGWYEQY
TRBV4-2 ASSPRGGAGELF